The 8 T cell receptor beta chains below all came from one sample that was sequenced in a study of control samples from healthy donors and cancer patients. The table came from immunoSEQ multiplex PCR; TCRdb's copy has only in-frame clones and leaves some out. The profile shows around 30,000 clones, more than 85% of them singletons. Source material: PBMCs. The receptors shown here come from a woman aged 40-49 years with lung cancer.

V is TRBV5-6 and J is TRBJ1-1; possible D gene TRBD1, 5 bases. Trimming removed 2 bases at V and 0 bases at J, with 14 bases between. Per germline, CDR1 SGHDT and CDR2 YYEEEE. This CDR3 has 16 amino acids. CDR3 in amino acids: CASSLVGAELNTEAFF. The DNA for the CDR3 is TGTGCCAGCAGCTTAGTTGGGGCCGAATTGAACACTGAAGCTTTCTTT. The variable domain in full, with the rest retrieved from reference TRBV5-6 and TRBJ1-1, is DAGVTQSPTHLIKTRGQQVTLRCSPKSGHDTVSWYQQALGQGPQFIFQYYEEEERQRGNFPDRFSGHQFPNYSSELNVNALLLGDSALYLCASSLVGAELNTEAFFGQGTRLTVV.

The chain combines TRBV19 with TRBJ2-5; D is unclear. V was clipped by 3 bases and J by 2 bases, with 16 bases between them. This CDR3 comprises 16 residues. CDR1 and CDR2 from the germline V gene are LNHDA and SQIVND (reference sequence). The CDR3 DNA follows: TGTGCCAGTAGTATCGTGTCTAGTGGGCGTCAAGAGACCCAGTACTTC. This codes for CASSIVSSGRQETQYF.

The gene calls are TRBV6-1 and TRBJ1-2; D is uncertain. CDR1 and CDR2 from the germline V gene are MNHNS and SASEGT. The ends were cut back, 3 bases at V and 5 bases at J, with 19 bases in the middle. The CDR3 has 16 residues. The CDR3 spells CASSERTLSMRYGYTF. DNA of the CDR3: TGTGCCAGCAGTGAGCGAACGCTATCGATGCGGTATGGCTACACCTTC.

The table lists this clone with a few counts. The rearrangement joins TRBV5-6 to TRBJ1-4; 7 positions agree with TRBD1. The CDR3 extends over 15 amino acids. Trimming took 3 bases from V and 6 from J; bases not matched to a gene: 8. Germline values: CDR1 SGHDT, CDR2 YYEEEE. The CDR3 reads CASSSRDSHYEKLFF. CDR3 bases: TGTGCCAGCAGCTCACGGGACAGCCACTATGAAAAACTGTTTTTT.

The chain has TRBV10-2 and TRBJ1-5; D not certain. CDR3 size: 13 residues. Germline CDR1 and CDR2: WSHSY and SAAADI. V lost 10 bases and J lost 1, with 11 bases in between. CDR3 region: CATSRASNQPQHF. CDR3 bases: TGCGCCACGAGTAGAGCCAGCAATCAGCCCCAGCATTTT.

Turning to this clone: An end of the junction differs from the germline gene, which may be a read error. The chain combines TRBV7-9 with TRBJ2-5; 7 positions match TRBD2. The length of the CDR3 is 13 residues. The V gene's germline CDR1 is SEHNR and CDR2 FQNEAQ (reference sequence). CDR3 sequence: CASSLGASGRHNF. Here the CDR3 DNA reads TGTGCCAGCAGCTTAGGGGCTAGCGGTAGGCATAACTTC.

Regarding this clone: The same CDR3 arises from other DNA sequences in this sample as well. The gene calls are TRBV7-3 and TRBJ1-1; possibly TRBD1 for D (5 bases). The V and J ends lost 5 bases and 8 bases respectively, with 24 bases between them. The germline gives CDR1 SGHTA, CDR2 FQGTGA. There are 16 residues in the CDR3. The CDR3 protein is CASSPPGGQGGSEAFF. The CDR3 nucleotides read TGTGCCAGCAGCCCCCCGGGCGGGCAGGGTGGGTCCGAAGCTTTCTTT.

This chain joins TRBV6-5 and TRBJ2-1; D may correspond to TRBD1 or TRBD2 (5 bases each). The CDR3 loop spans 15 amino acids. Germline V CDR1 and CDR2: MNHEY, SVGAGI. With 5 bases removed from V and 7 bases from J, the gap between germline ends came to 18 bases. Here the CDR3 reads CASSRRDGQWNEQFF. The CDR3 bases are TGTGCCAGCAGTCGTCGGGACGGCCAATGGAATGAGCAGTTCTTC.